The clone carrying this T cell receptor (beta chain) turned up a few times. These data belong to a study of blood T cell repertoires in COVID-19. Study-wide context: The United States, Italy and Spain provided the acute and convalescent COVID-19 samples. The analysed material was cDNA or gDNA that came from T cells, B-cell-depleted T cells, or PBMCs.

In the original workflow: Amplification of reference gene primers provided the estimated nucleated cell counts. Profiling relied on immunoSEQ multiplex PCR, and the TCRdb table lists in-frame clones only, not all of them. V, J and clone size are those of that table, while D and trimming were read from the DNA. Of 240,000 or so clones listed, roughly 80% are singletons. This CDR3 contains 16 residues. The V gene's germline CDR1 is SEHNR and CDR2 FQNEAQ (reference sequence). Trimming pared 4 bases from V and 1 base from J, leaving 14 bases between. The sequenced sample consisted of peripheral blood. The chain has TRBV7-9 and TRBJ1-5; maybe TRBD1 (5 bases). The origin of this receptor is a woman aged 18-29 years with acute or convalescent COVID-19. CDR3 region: CASSSWGDGSNQPQHF. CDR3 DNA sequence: TGTGCCAGCAGCTCATGGGGGGACGGGAGCAATCAGCCCCAGCATTTT.